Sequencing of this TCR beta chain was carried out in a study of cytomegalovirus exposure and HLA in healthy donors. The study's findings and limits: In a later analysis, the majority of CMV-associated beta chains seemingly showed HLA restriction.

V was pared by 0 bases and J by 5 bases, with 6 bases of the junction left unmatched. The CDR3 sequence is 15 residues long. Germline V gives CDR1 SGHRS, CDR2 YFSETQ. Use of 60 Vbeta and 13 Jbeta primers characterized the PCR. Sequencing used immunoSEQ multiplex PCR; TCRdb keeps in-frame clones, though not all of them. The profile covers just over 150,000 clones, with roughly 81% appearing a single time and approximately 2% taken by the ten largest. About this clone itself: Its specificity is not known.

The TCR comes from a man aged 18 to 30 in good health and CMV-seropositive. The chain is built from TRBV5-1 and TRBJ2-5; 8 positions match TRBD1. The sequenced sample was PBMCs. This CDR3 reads CASSLGQGAWETQYF. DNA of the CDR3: TGCGCCAGCAGCTTGGGGCAGGGGGCATGGGAGACCCAGTACTTC. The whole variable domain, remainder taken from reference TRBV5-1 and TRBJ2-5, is KAGVTQTPRYLIKTRGQQVTLSCSPISGHRSVSWYQQTPGQGLQFLFEYFSETQRNKGNFPGRFSGRQFSNSRSEMNVSTLELGDSALYLCASSLGQGAWETQYFGPGTRLLVL.